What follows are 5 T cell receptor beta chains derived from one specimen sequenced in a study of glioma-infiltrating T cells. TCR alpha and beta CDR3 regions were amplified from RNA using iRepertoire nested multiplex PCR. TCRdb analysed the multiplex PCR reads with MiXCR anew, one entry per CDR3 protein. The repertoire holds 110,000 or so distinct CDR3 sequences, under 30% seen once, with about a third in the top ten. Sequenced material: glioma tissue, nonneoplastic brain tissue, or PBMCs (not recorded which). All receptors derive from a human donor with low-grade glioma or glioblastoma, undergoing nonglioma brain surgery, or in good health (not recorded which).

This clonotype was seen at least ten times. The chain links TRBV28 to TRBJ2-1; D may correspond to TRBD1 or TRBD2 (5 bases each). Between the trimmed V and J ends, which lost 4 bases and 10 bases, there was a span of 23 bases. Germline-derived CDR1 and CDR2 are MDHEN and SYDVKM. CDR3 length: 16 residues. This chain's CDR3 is CASSSPDGTSYHEQFF. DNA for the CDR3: TGTGCCAGCAGTTCCCCAGACGGGACCTCCTATCACGAGCAGTTCTTC.

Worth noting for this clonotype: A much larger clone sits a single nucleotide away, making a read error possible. In nucleotides, the CDR3 is TGCAGCGTTGAACTCCACGGACAGGGGATCGGTAACACCATATATTTT. Residues: CSVELHGQGIGNTIYF. The J gene is TRBJ1-3, the V gene TRBV29-1, with TRBD1 matching over 9 bases. The germline gives CDR1 SQVTM, CDR2 ANQGSEA. This CDR3 is built from 16 residues. With 2 bases clipped from V and 7 bases from J, the junction kept 12 bases outside the gene matches.

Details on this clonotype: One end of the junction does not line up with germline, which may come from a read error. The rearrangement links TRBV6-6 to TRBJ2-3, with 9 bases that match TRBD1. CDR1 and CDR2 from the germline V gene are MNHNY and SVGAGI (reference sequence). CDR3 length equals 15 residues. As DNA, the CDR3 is TGTGCCAACAATACACAGGGGGCAAGCACGGATACTCAGTATTTT. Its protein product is CANNTQGASTDTQYF.

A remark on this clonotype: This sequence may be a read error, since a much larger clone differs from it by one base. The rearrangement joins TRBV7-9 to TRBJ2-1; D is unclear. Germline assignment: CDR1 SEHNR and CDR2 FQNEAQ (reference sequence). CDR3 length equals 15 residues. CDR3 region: CASSLMDASYNGQFF. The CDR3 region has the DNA TGTGCCAGCAGCTTAATGGATGCATCCTACAATGGGCAGTTCTTC.

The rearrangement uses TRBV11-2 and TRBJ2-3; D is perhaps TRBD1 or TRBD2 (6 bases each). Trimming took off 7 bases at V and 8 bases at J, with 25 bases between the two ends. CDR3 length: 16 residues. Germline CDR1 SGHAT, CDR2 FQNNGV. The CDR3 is CASTLDGGHPSSTQYF. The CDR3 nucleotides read TGTGCCAGCACCCTAGACGGGGGACATCCCTCGAGTACGCAGTATTTT.